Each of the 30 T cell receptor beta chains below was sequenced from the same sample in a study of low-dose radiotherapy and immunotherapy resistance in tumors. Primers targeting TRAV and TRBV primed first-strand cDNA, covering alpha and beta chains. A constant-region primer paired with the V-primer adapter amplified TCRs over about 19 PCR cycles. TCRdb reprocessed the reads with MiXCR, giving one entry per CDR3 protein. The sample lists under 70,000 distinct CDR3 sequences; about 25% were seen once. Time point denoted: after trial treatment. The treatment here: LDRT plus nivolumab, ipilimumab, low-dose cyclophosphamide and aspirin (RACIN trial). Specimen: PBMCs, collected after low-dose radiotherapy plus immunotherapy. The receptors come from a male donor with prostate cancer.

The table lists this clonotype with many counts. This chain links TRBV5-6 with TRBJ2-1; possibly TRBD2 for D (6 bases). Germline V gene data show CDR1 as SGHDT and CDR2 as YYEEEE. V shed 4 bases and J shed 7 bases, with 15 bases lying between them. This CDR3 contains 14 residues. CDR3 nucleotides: TGTGCCAGCAGCCCAACTAGCTCGGGAAATGAGCAGTTCTTC. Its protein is CASSPTSSGNEQFF.

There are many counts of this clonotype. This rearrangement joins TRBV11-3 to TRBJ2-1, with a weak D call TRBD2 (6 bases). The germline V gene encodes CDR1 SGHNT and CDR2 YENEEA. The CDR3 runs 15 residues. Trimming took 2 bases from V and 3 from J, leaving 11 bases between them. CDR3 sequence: CASSLSRRDYNEQFF. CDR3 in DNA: TGTGCCAGCAGCTTAAGCCGGCGGGACTACAATGAGCAGTTCTTC.

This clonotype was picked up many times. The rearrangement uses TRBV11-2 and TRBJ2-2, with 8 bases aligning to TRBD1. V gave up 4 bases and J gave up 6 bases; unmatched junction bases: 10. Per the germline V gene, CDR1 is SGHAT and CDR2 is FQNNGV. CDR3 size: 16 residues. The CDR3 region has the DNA TGTGCCAGCAGCTCGCAGGGGGCCGTACACGCCGGGGAGCTGTTTTTT. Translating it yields CASSSQGAVHAGELFF.

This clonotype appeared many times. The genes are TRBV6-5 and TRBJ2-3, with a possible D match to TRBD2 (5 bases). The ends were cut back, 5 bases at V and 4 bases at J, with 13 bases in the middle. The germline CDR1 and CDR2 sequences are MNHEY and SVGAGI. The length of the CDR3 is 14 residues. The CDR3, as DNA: TGTGCCAGCAGTCCTGCGGGTTCGGCAGATACGCAGTATTTT. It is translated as CASSPAGSADTQYF.

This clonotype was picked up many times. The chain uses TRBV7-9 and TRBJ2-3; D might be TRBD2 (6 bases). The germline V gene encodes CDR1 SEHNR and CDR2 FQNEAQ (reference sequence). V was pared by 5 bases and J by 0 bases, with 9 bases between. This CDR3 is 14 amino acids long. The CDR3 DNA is TGTGCCAGCAGCCCCGGGACTAGCACAGATACGCAGTATTTT. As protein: CASSPGTSTDTQYF.

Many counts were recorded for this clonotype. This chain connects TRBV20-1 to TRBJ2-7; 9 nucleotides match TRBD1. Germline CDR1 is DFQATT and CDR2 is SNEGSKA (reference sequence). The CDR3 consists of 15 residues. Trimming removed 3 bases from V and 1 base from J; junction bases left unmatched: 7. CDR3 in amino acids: CSASDGQGISYEQYF. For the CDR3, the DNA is TGCAGTGCTAGCGACGGACAGGGGATATCCTACGAGCAGTACTTC.

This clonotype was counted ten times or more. The CDR3 here is CASSPKGTYEQYF. The CDR3 nucleotides are TGTGCCAGTAGCCCAAAAGGGACCTACGAGCAGTACTTC. The rearrangement links TRBV19 to TRBJ2-7; D is unclear. V was clipped by 6 bases and J by 2 bases, with 11 bases between them. This CDR3 spans 13 amino acids. In germline, CDR1 is LNHDA, CDR2 SQIVND (reference sequence).

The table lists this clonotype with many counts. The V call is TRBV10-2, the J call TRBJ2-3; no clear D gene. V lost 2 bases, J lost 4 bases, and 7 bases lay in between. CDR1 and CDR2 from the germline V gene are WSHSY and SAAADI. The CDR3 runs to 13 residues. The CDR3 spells CASSERKADTQYF. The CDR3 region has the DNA TGCGCCAGCAGTGAGAGGAAGGCAGATACGCAGTATTTT.

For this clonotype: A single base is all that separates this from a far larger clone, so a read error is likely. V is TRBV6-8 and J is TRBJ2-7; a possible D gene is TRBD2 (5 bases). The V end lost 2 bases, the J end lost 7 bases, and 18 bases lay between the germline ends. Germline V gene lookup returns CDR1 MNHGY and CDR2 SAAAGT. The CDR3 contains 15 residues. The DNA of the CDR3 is TGTGCCAGCAGTTACCGGCTGGACTCCTACAATGAGCAGTACTTC. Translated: CASSYRLDSYNEQYF.

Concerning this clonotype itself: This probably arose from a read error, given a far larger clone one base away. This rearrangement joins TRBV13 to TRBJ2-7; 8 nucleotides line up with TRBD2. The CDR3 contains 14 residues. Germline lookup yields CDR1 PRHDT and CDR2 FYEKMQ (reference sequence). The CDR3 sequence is CAGSFGGVTYEQYF. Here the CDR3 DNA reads TGTGCCGGCAGCTTCGGGGGGGTTACCTACGAGCAGTACTTC.

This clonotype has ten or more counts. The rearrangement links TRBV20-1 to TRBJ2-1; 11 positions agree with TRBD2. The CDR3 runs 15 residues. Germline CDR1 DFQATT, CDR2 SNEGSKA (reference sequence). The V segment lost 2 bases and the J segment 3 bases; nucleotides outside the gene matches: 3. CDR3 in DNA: TGCAGTGCTAGACTAGCGGGAGGTATCTACAATGAGCAGTTCTTC. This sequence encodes CSARLAGGIYNEQFF.

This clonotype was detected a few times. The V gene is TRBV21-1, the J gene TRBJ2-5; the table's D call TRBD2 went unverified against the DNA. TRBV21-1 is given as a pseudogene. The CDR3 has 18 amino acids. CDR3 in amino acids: CASSKGAGTSTYQETQYF. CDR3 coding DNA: TGTGCCAGCAGCAAAGGGGCAGGGACCTCCACCTACCAAGAGACCCAGTACTTC.

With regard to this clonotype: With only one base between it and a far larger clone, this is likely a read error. The CDR3 DNA reads TGTGCCAGCAGTTTAGGGACAGGATCCTACGAGCAGTTCTTC. Translating it yields CASSLGTGSYEQFF. The V and J genes are TRBV28 and TRBJ2-1, with 8 bases aligning to TRBD1. This CDR3 spans 14 amino acids. Germline-derived CDR1 and CDR2 are MDHEN and SYDVKM. Unmatched junction bases numbered 7, after V lost 2 bases and J lost 10 bases.

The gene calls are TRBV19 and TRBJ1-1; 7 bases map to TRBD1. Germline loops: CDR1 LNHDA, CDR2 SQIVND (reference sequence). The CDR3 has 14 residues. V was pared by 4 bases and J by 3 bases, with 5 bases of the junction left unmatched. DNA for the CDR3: TGTGCCAGTAGTAACAGGGGAAGTTACACTGAAGCTTTCTTT. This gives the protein CASSNRGSYTEAFF.

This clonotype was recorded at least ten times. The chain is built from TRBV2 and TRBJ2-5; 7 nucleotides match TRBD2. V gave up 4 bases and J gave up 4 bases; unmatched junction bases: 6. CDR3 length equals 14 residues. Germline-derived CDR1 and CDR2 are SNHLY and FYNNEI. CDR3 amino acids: CASSGRTRGETQYF. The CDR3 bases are TGTGCCAGCAGTGGTCGGACTAGGGGAGAGACCCAGTACTTC. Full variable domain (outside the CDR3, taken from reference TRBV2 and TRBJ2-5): EPEVTQTPSHQVTQMGQEVILRCVPISNHLYFYWYRQILGQKVEFLVSFYNNEISEKSEIFDDQFSVERPDGSNFTLKIRSTKLEDSAMYFCASSGRTRGETQYFGPGTRLLVL.

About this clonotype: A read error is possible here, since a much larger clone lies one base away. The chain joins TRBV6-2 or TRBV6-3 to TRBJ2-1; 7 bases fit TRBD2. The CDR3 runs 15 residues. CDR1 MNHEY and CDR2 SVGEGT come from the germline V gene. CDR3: CASLRSGRGFNEQCF. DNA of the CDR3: TGTGCCAGCCTCCGAAGTGGGCGGGGGTTCAATGAGCAGTGCTTC.

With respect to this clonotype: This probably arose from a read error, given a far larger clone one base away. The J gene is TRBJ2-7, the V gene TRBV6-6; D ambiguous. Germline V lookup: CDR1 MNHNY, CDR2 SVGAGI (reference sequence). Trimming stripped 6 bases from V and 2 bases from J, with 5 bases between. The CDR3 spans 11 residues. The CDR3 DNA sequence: TGTGCCAGCAGCCCAGCCTACGAGCAGTACTTC. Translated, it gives CASSPAYEQYF.

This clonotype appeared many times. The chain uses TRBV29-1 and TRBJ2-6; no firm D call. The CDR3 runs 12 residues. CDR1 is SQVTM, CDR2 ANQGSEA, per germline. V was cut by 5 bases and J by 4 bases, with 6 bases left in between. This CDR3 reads CSVIGGANVLTF. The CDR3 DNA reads TGCAGCGTTATAGGAGGGGCCAACGTCCTGACTTTC.

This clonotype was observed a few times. CDR3: CSARKGQGVGNEQFF. The CDR3 DNA reads as TGCAGTGCTAGAAAGGGACAGGGAGTCGGCAATGAGCAGTTCTTC. The J gene is TRBJ2-1, the V gene TRBV20-1, with TRBD1 matching over 9 bases. The CDR3 has 15 residues. The trim removed 2 bases at V and 6 bases at J, leaving 8 bases unmatched. CDR1 is DFQATT, CDR2 SNEGSKA, per germline (reference sequence).

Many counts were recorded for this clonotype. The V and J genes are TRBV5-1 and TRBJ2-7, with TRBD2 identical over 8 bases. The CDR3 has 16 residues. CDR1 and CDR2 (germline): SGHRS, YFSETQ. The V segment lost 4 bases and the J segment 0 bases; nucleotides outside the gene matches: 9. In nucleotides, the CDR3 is TGCGCCAGCAGCGTCCTGGGAAGCGGGAGCTCCTACGAGCAGTACTTC. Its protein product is CASSVLGSGSSYEQYF.

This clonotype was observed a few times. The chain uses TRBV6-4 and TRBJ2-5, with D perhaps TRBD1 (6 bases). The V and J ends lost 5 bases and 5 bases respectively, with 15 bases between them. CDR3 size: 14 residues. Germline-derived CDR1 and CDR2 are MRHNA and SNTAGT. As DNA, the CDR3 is TGTGCCAGCAGTCCCACAATCAGGGGCGAGACCCAGTACTTC. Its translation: CASSPTIRGETQYF.

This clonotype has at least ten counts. CDR3 bases: TGTGCCAGCAGCGTAGATGGCACGAAACAAGAGACCCAGTACTTC. The encoded protein is CASSVDGTKQETQYF. The J gene is TRBJ2-5, the V gene TRBV9; no clear D. Germline V gene data show CDR1 as SGDLS and CDR2 as YYNGEE. V lost 0 bases and J 2 bases, leaving 11 bases between the germline ends. This CDR3 contains 15 residues.

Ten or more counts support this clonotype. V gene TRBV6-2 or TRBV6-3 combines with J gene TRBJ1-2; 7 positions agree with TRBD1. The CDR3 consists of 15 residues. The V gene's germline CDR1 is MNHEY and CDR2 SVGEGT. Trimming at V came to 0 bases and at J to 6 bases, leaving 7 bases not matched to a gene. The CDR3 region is CASSYSVGTEDGYTF. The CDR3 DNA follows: TGTGCCAGCAGTTACTCAGTCGGGACAGAAGATGGCTACACCTTC.

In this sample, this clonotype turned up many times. The CDR3 loop reads CATSDRRDPSTDTQYF. The CDR3 DNA reads TGTGCCACCAGTGATCGACGGGACCCTAGCACAGATACGCAGTATTTT. The V and J genes are TRBV24-1 and TRBJ2-3; possibly TRBD1 or TRBD2 for D (5 bases each). CDR1 and CDR2 from the germline V gene are KGHDR and SFDVKD. This CDR3 is built from 16 residues. V lost 3 bases and J lost 0, with 12 bases in between.

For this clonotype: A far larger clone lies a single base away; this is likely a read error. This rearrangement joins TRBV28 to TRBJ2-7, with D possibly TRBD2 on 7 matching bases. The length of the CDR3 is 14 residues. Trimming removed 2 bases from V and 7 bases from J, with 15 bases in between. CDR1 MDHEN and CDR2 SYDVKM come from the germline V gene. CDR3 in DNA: TGTGCCAGCAGTTTAGGGGGGGCACGGGAAGAGCAGTACTTC. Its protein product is CASSLGGAREEQYF.

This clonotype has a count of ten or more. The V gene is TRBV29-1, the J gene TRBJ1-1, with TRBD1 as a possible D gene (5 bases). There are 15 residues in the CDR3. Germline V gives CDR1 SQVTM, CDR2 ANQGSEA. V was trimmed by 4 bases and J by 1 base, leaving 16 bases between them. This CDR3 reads CSVVGVRATNTEAFF. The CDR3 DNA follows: TGCAGCGTTGTAGGGGTTCGGGCCACGAACACTGAAGCTTTCTTT.

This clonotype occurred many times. This CDR3 reads CAISESTTSSSYEQYF. CDR3 nucleotide sequence: TGTGCCATCAGTGAGTCAACCACTTCGAGCTCCTACGAGCAGTACTTC. J is TRBJ2-7 and V is TRBV10-3, with unresolved D. V lost 0 bases to trimming and J lost 0 bases, with 12 bases between them. Germline V gene lookup returns CDR1 ENHRY and CDR2 SYGVKD. CDR3 size: 16 residues.

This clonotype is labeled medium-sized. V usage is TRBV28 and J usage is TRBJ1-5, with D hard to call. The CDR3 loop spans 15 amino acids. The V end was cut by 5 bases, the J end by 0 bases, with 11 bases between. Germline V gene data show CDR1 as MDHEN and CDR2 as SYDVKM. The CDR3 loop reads CASSPRTDSNQPQHF. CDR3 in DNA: TGTGCCAGCAGTCCCCGGACGGATAGCAATCAGCCCCAGCATTTT.

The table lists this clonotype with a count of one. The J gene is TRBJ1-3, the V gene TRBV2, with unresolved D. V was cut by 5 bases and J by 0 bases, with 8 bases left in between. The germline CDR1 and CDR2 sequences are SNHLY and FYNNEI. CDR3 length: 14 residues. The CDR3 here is CASSTVSSGNTIYF. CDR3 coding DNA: TGTGCCAGCAGTACGGTTAGCTCTGGAAACACCATATATTTT. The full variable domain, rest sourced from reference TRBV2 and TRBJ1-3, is EPEVTQTPSHQVTQMGQEVILRCVPISNHLYFYWYRQILGQKVEFLVSFYNNEISEKSEIFDDQFSVERPDGSNFTLKIRSTKLEDSAMYFCASSTVSSGNTIYFGEGSWLTVV.

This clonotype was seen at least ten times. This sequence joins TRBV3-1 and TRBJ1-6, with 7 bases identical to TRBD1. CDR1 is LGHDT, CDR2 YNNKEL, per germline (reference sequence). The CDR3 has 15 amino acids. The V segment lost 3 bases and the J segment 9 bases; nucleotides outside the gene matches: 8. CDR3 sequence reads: CASSQRQGFSSPLHF. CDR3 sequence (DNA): TGTGCCAGCAGCCAGCGACAGGGTTTTAGTTCACCCCTCCACTTT.